This TCR beta chain comes out of a study of tumor and adjacent non-tumor tissue in lung cancer. Study in general: There were about twelve adenocarcinoma, a couple of squamous cell carcinoma and 1 small cell lung cancer cases. Around 4.4 million productive TCRbeta reads were obtained per sample on average. Notes on the study in general: Compared with tumor, normal lung showed significantly lower TCR diversity. Tumor repertoires had a smaller top 100 clone share than normal lung.

Turning to this clonotype: Its antigen is not identified. One end of the junction does not line up with germline, which may come from a read error.

Looked up from germline, CDR1 is MNHEY and CDR2 is SVGAGI. The CDR3 is made up of 14 amino acids. The template was RNA from unsorted bulk tissue. This non-tumor lung sample came from over 3 cm beyond the tumor edge. A modified ARM-PCR protocol with three rounds of nested PCR amplified TCRbeta. TCRdb ran MiXCR on the multiplex PCR reads and lists one entry per CDR3 protein. Among 94,000 or so distinct CDR3 sequences listed, 76% were seen once. The sequenced material came from distant non-tumor lung tissue. The receptor was derived from a woman aged 45 to 65 with non-small cell lung cancer. The V call is TRBV6-5, the J call TRBJ2-1, with D perhaps TRBD2 (6 bases). CDR3 sequence: CASSYELEGHEQFF. The CDR3, as DNA: TGTGCAAGCAGTTACGAGCTGGAGGGCCATGAGCAGTTCTTC.